These T cell receptor beta chains were read from a single sample in a study of regulatory T cells in long-lasting Graves disease. TCRdb independently ran MiXCR on the multiplex PCR reads; one entry per CDR3 protein. The sample records about 290,000 distinct CDR3 sequences, 22% being singletons. The input for sequencing was peripheral blood mononuclear cells (PBMCs), taken when the disease was refractory, from a patient treated with antithyroid drugs. The receptors originated from a female donor with Graves disease. CDR3s include the opening cysteine and the closing phenylalanine or tryptophan. The D gene is left open where the match is weak. Not every row has a clone size; where given, it reads once, few, many or a size class.

J gene,D gene,V gene,clone size,CDR3 protein,CDR3 DNA
TRBJ2-2,.,TRBV6-5,.,CASSYSRPDFVVKLFF,TGTGCCAGCAGTTACTCGAGGCCCGACTTCGTGGTTAAGCTGTTTTTT
TRBJ1-1,.,TRBV6-2/TRBV6-3,.,CASSSLRWGTGTEAFF,TGTGCCAGCAGTTCCCTCCGATGGGGTACTGGTACTGAAGCTTTCTTT
TRBJ2-5,.,TRBV20-1,many,CSARGLYKTQYF,TGCAGTGCTAGGGGGCTTTACAAGACCCAGTACTTC
TRBJ2-1,TRBD2,TRBV20-1,few,CSARDWTSGALYNEQFF,TGCAGTGCTAGAGACTGGACTAGCGGGGCCTTATACAATGAGCAGTTCTTC
TRBJ2-7,.,TRBV18,.,CASSPNREVGEQYF,TGTGCCAGCTCACCCAACAGGGAGGTGGGAGAGCAGTACTTC
TRBJ1-1,.,TRBV7-9,many,CASSLRQGMGNTEAFF,TGTGCCAGCAGCTTACGTCAGGGGATGGGGAACACTGAAGCTTTCTTT
TRBJ2-2,.,TRBV28,few,CASRVTEMSTGELFF,TGTGCCAGCAGGGTAACCGAGATGAGCACCGGGGAGCTGTTTTTT
TRBJ2-1,TRBD2,TRBV11-2,once,CASSSRAGDNEQFF,TGTGCCAGCAGCTCCAGGGCGGGAGACAATGAGCAGTTCTTC
TRBJ2-3,TRBD2,TRBV7-2,.,CASSSGTSGRGQYF,TGTGCCAGCAGCTCGGGGACTAGCGGGAGAGGGCAGTATTTT
TRBJ1-1,.,TRBV13,.,CASSFKQNTEAFF,TGTGCCAGCAGCTTTAAACAGAACACTGAAGCTTTCTTT
TRBJ1-2,.,TRBV15,few,CATSRDGPGSNYGYTF,TGTGCCACCAGCAGAGATGGACCGGGGTCTAACTATGGCTACACCTTC
TRBJ1-1,.,TRBV5-1,many,CASSAGTENTEAFF,TGCGCCAGCAGCGCCGGGACGGAGAACACTGAAGCTTTCTTT
TRBJ1-5,TRBD1,TRBV20-1,.,CSARSDRALGQGSNQPQHF,TGCAGTGCTAGGTCGGACAGGGCCCTTGGACAGGGTAGCAATCAGCCCCAGCATTTT
TRBJ2-7,.,TRBV12-3/TRBV12-4,many,CASSWGSVSYEQYF,TGTGCCAGCAGTTGGGGTAGCGTCTCCTACGAGCAGTACTTC
TRBJ1-1,TRBD1,TRBV28,many,CASRPKTGQVEAFF,TGTGCCAGCAGACCGAAAACGGGACAGGTTGAAGCTTTCTTT
TRBJ2-3,.,TRBV15,.,CATSRVTVNTDTQYF,TGTGCCACCAGCAGAGTAACGGTGAACACAGATACGCAGTATTTT
TRBJ2-7,.,TRBV10-3,few,CAIRGGGTVYEQYF,TGTGCCATCAGGGGGGGCGGCACCGTCTACGAGCAGTACTTC
TRBJ2-7,TRBD1,TRBV4-3,many,CASSQGRTGRNEQYF,TGTGCCAGCAGCCAAGGGAGGACAGGGAGAAACGAGCAGTACTTC
TRBJ2-5,.,TRBV5-1,few,CASSLEAGLETQYF,TGCGCCAGCAGCTTAGAGGCGGGACTAGAGACCCAGTACTTC
TRBJ1-5,TRBD1,TRBV24-1,many,CATSDPGTGVNQPQHF,TGTGCCACCAGTGATCCCGGGACAGGGGTCAATCAGCCCCAGCATTTT
TRBJ2-7,.,TRBV27,many,CASSLSGAYEQYF,TGTGCCAGCAGCTTATCGGGGGCCTACGAGCAGTACTTC
TRBJ2-7,TRBD2,TRBV7-2,.,CASSQDRASGIYEQYF,TGCGCCAGCAGCCAAGATAGAGCTAGCGGAATCTACGAGCAGTACTTC
TRBJ2-1,TRBD2,TRBV2,.,CASSEGEGVLAGVFF,TGTGCCAGCAGTGAAGGGGAAGGTGTTCTAGCGGGGGTGTTCTTC
TRBJ2-7,.,TRBV30,many,CAWSVFYYEQYF,TGTGCCTGGAGTGTATTTTACTACGAGCAGTACTTC
TRBJ2-7,TRBD1,TRBV7-2,many,CASSLVGGQSYEQYF,TGTGCCAGCAGCTTAGTAGGGGGCCAGTCCTACGAGCAGTACTTC
TRBJ2-7,.,TRBV19,many,CASSSADYYEQYF,TGTGCCAGTAGTTCGGCGGATTATTACGAGCAGTACTTC
TRBJ1-1,.,TRBV19,.,CASSIPAGVSGTEAFF,TGTGCCAGTAGTATTCCAGCAGGGGTCAGCGGCACTGAAGCTTTCTTT
TRBJ2-7,TRBD2,TRBV7-2,.,CASSLVTSAGYEQYF,TGTGCCAGCAGCTTAGTGACTAGCGCCGGCTACGAGCAGTACTTC
TRBJ2-7,TRBD1,TRBV27,.,CASRKARDRGHDEQYF,TGTGCCAGCAGAAAAGCCCGGGACAGGGGGCACGACGAGCAGTACTTC
TRBJ2-7,.,TRBV7-9,few,CASSPTAGDEQYF,TGTGCCAGCAGCCCCACGGCCGGGGACGAGCAGTACTTC
TRBJ1-6,.,TRBV7-9,.,CASSLGEQKWHNSPLHF,TGTGCCAGCAGCTTGGGGGAGCAAAAATGGCATAATTCACCCCTCCACTTT
TRBJ2-7,TRBD1,TRBV28,.,CASGGQGSYEQYF,TGTGCCAGCGGCGGACAGGGATCCTACGAGCAGTACTTC
TRBJ1-4,.,TRBV27,many,CASSLVGVRNEKLFF,TGTGCCAGCAGTTTAGTAGGGGTCCGAAATGAAAAACTGTTTTTT
TRBJ1-2,.,TRBV7-2,many,CASSYPTGLGGYTF,TGTGCCAGCAGCTACCCTACAGGATTAGGTGGCTACACCTTC
TRBJ2-7,TRBD2,TRBV6-5,many,CASSYEAGASYEQYF,TGTGCCAGCAGTTACGAAGCGGGAGCGTCCTACGAGCAGTACTTC
TRBJ2-7,.,TRBV27,.,CASSDGDPHEQYF,TGTGCCAGCAGTGACGGGGACCCCCACGAGCAGTACTTC
TRBJ2-5,TRBD2,TRBV7-9,.,CASSSRLASISYQETQYF,TGTGCCAGCAGCTCAAGACTAGCGTCGATATCGTACCAAGAGACCCAGTACTTC
TRBJ2-5,.,TRBV7-6,many,CASSLAVGYQETQYF,TGTGCCAGCAGCTTAGCGGTCGGATACCAAGAGACCCAGTACTTC
TRBJ2-2,TRBD1,TRBV7-6,.,CASSFYGQGRAGELFF,TGTGCCAGCAGCTTCTATGGACAGGGGAGGGCCGGGGAGCTGTTTTTT
TRBJ2-2,TRBD2,TRBV20-1,many,CSAKREVAGELFF,TGCAGTGCGAAGCGGGAGGTGGCCGGGGAGCTGTTTTTT
TRBJ1-1,.,TRBV11-2,.,CASSLWALTEAFF,TGTGCCAGCAGCTTATGGGCTCTCACTGAAGCTTTCTTT
TRBJ2-7,.,TRBV27,.,CASSLGWGGNEQYF,TGTGCCAGCAGTTTAGGCTGGGGTGGGAACGAGCAGTACTTC
TRBJ1-5,.,TRBV5-5,many,CASSPLPNQPQHF,TGTGCCAGCAGCCCCCTTCCTAATCAGCCCCAGCATTTT
TRBJ1-2,.,TRBV20-1,many,CSSDRGNYGYTF,TGCAGTTCAGATCGAGGGAACTATGGCTACACCTTC
TRBJ2-7,TRBD1,TRBV27,.,CASSRDRGFYEQYF,TGTGCCAGCAGCCGGGACAGGGGCTTCTACGAGCAGTACTTC
TRBJ1-2,.,TRBV30,.,CAWSVQGRYGYTF,TGTGCCTGGAGTGTACAGGGCCGCTATGGCTACACCTTC
TRBJ2-7,.,TRBV20-1,many,CSALTRDGGEQYF,TGCAGTGCCCTCACTAGGGATGGCGGAGAGCAGTACTTC
TRBJ2-4,.,TRBV7-2,.,CASSPPAEDIQYF,TGTGCCAGCAGCCCCCCTGCGGAGGACATTCAGTACTTC